This T cell receptor (beta chain) was recorded in a study of blood T cell repertoires in COVID-19. Overall study context: Researchers got acute and convalescent COVID-19 samples from the United States, Italy and Spain.

Trimming at V came to 3 bases and at J to 3 bases, leaving 8 bases not matched to a gene. The length of the CDR3 is 16 residues. Germline V gene data show CDR1 as LGHDT and CDR2 as YNNKEL (reference sequence). In its sample, this clone was seen a few times. As processed by the authors: Reference gene primers were amplified, and this amplification served to estimate nucleated cell counts. Sequenced by immunoSEQ multiplex PCR; TCRdb stores in-frame clones only, minus some. D and trimming were read from the DNA, whereas the V and J calls and clone size are those reported in that table. The table has about 370,000 clones, approximately 92% seen once.

The J gene is TRBJ2-1, the V gene TRBV3-1 (or the pseudogene TRBV3-2), with TRBD2 matching 7 bases. This sequence originates from a man younger than 35 who had recovered from COVID-19. The material sequenced was PBMCs or T cells enriched from blood (not recorded which). CDR3 bases: TGTGCCAGCAGCCAGCTAGCGGAAAATAACTACAATGAGCAGTTCTTC. Amino acid sequence: CASSQLAENNYNEQFF.